This passage covers 20 T cell receptor beta chains from one sample sequenced in a study of blood T cell repertoires in COVID-19. Profiling relied on immunoSEQ multiplex PCR, and the TCRdb table lists in-frame clones only, not all of them. The sample has 200,000 or so clones; 80% to 90% are singletons. Sequenced sample: PBMCs or T cells enriched from blood (not recorded which). The source is a woman aged 30 to 39 who had been exposed to COVID-19.

Concerning this clone itself: This sample also contains other DNA sequences that code for the same CDR3. The V gene is TRBV19, the J gene TRBJ2-7; 7 nucleotides align to TRBD1. CDR1 LNHDA and CDR2 SQIVND come from the germline V gene (reference sequence). This CDR3 is built from 13 residues. The V gene end was trimmed by 4 bases and the J gene end by 0 bases; junction bases not matched to a gene: 0. CDR3 loop: CASSRQGSYEQYF. The CDR3 nucleotides are TGTGCCAGTAGTAGACAGGGCTCCTACGAGCAGTACTTC. Full variable domain (missing parts from reference TRBV19 and TRBJ2-7): DGGITQSPKYLFRKEGQNVTLSCEQNLNHDAMYWYRQDPGQGLRLIYYSQIVNDFQKGDIAEGYSVSREKKESFPLTVTSAQKNPTAFYLCASSRQGSYEQYFGPGTRLTVT.

The rearrangement links TRBV10-1 to TRBJ2-7, with D perhaps TRBD1 (5 bases). CDR1 and CDR2 from the germline V gene are WNHNN and SYGVQD (reference sequence). The CDR3 has 12 residues. Trimming took 5 bases from V and 4 from J, leaving 9 bases between them. The CDR3 loop is CASSPGQYEQYF. CDR3 nucleotide sequence: TGCGCCAGCAGTCCCGGACAATACGAGCAGTACTTC.

The J gene is TRBJ2-7, the V gene TRBV29-1, with 9 positions matching TRBD2. With 4 bases clipped from V and 7 bases from J, the junction kept 2 bases outside the gene matches. CDR1 is SQVTM and CDR2 is ANQGSEA in the germline V gene. CDR3 length equals 11 residues. CDR3 nucleotide sequence: TGCAGCGTTGCCCTAGCGGGAGAGCAGTACTTC. Its protein is CSVALAGEQYF.

The J gene is TRBJ2-3, the V gene TRBV3-1 (or the pseudogene TRBV3-2); D not resolved. CDR1 is LGHDT, CDR2 YNNKEL, per germline (reference sequence). V shed 3 bases and J shed 0 bases, with 4 bases lying between them. The CDR3 contains 13 residues. In DNA, the CDR3 is TGTGCCAGCAGCCACTCTAGCACAGATACGCAGTATTTT. Translated: CASSHSSTDTQYF.

The rearrangement uses TRBV2 and TRBJ1-1; D may be TRBD1 (5 bases). The V gene's germline CDR1 is SNHLY and CDR2 FYNNEI. This CDR3 spans 15 amino acids. Trimming took 7 bases from V and 4 from J, leaving 19 bases between them. In nucleotides, the CDR3 is TGTGCCAGCATAGGCACAAAATCCGGGGGCACTGAAGCTTTCTTT. Amino acids: CASIGTKSGGTEAFF. Combining the CDR3 with reference TRBV2 and TRBJ1-1 gives the whole variable domain EPEVTQTPSHQVTQMGQEVILRCVPISNHLYFYWYRQILGQKVEFLVSFYNNEISEKSEIFDDQFSVERPDGSNFTLKIRSTKLEDSAMYFCASIGTKSGGTEAFFGQGTRLTVV.

This clone showed up just once. The rearrangement uses TRBV15 and TRBJ1-1; 7 nucleotides match TRBD1. The V gene's germline CDR1 is LNHNV and CDR2 YYDKDF (reference sequence). V was pared by 5 bases and J by 5 bases, with 8 bases of the junction left unmatched. The CDR3 has 14 amino acids. In DNA, the CDR3 is TGTGCCACCAGCTCAAACTCAGGGGGAACTGAAGCTTTCTTT. This gives the protein CATSSNSGGTEAFF.

V usage is TRBV14 and J usage is TRBJ1-4, with 8 bases fitting TRBD1. CDR1 and CDR2 from the germline V gene are SGHDN and FVKESK. V was clipped by 4 bases and J by 5 bases; unmatched bases: 6. The CDR3 is 15 residues long. CDR3 region: CASSPSRDRNEKLFF. Here the CDR3 DNA reads TGTGCCAGCAGCCCGTCCCGGGACAGGAATGAAAAACTGTTTTTT.

The chain carries TRBV6-5 and TRBJ1-5; D unresolved. V was cut by 4 bases and J by 1 base, with 11 bases left in between. The CDR3 spans 15 residues. Looked up from germline, CDR1 is MNHEY and CDR2 is SVGAGI. The CDR3 here is CASSFGRGSNQPQHF. Here the CDR3 DNA reads TGTGCCAGCAGTTTCGGACGGGGAAGCAATCAGCCCCAGCATTTT.

This clone has a handful of counts. V usage is TRBV28 and J usage is TRBJ1-5; 8 bases agree with TRBD1. V lost 5 bases, J lost 5 bases, and 5 bases stayed unmatched. This CDR3 comprises 14 residues. Germline V CDR1 and CDR2: MDHEN, SYDVKM. The CDR3 DNA follows: TGTGCCAGCAGTCTGACAGGGGCAGATCAGCCCCAGCATTTT. Protein product: CASSLTGADQPQHF.

The rearrangement links TRBV19 to TRBJ1-1; D is undetermined. The CDR3 is 15 amino acids. Trimming pared 1 base from V and 1 base from J, leaving 10 bases between. Germline loops: CDR1 LNHDA, CDR2 SQIVND (reference sequence). The CDR3 bases are TGTGCCAGTAGTATAGGGGCCTCGACGAACACTGAAGCTTTCTTT. Protein: CASSIGASTNTEAFF.

A few counts support this clone. This chain connects TRBV20-1 to TRBJ1-5; D not resolved. The germline CDR1 and CDR2 sequences are DFQATT and SNEGSKA (reference sequence). The CDR3 extends over 14 amino acids. Trimming removed 3 bases from V and 6 bases from J, with 15 bases in between. The CDR3: CSASPSGGGQPQHF. In nucleotides, the CDR3 is TGCAGTGCTAGTCCCTCGGGAGGAGGTCAGCCCCAGCATTTT.

The chain combines TRBV7-9 with TRBJ2-5, with 8 nucleotides matching TRBD2. The CDR3 sequence is 12 residues long. Trimming removed 7 bases from V and 9 bases from J; junction bases left unmatched: 7. Germline V gene sequence: CDR1 SEHNR, CDR2 FQNEAQ (reference sequence). The CDR3 coding sequence is TGTGCCAGCAACGATAACGGGGGGGCCCAGTACTTC. Its protein product is CASNDNGGAQYF.

This chain uses TRBV3-1 (or the pseudogene TRBV3-2) with TRBJ1-2, with D perhaps matching TRBD1 (5 bases). Trimming left V 2 bases short and J 3 bases short, with 13 bases between. This CDR3 comprises 15 residues. Germline values: CDR1 LGHDT, CDR2 YNNKEL (reference sequence). The CDR3, as DNA: TGTGCCAGCAGCCAATGGACACCGGGTGACTATGGCTACACCTTC. It codes for CASSQWTPGDYGYTF.

The V and J genes are TRBV4-1 and TRBJ1-5; possible D gene TRBD1, 6 bases. Trimming removed 4 bases at V and 4 bases at J, with 14 bases between. This CDR3 is 15 amino acids long. The germline CDR1 and CDR2 sequences are MGHRA and YSYEKL. The CDR3 loop is CASSPGQSSNQPQHF. CDR3 DNA: TGCGCCAGCAGCCCCGGACAGAGCTCGAATCAGCCCCAGCATTTT.

This chain joins TRBV18 and TRBJ1-3, with D possibly matching TRBD1 (5 bases). The germline V and J ends were trimmed by 6 bases and 2 bases, with 17 bases remaining between them. The CDR3 totals 16 residues. Germline V lookup: CDR1 KGHSH, CDR2 LQKENI. The CDR3 spells CASSQRQSSAGNTIYF. CDR3 bases: TGTGCCAGCTCCCAAAGACAGAGCTCGGCTGGAAACACCATATATTTT.

The rearrangement links TRBV10-1 to TRBJ2-4; 9 bases fit TRBD1. Germline trimming cut 1 base from V and 4 bases from J; bases unmatched to any gene: 8. The CDR3 has 17 amino acids. Germline assignment: CDR1 WNHNN and CDR2 SYGVQD (reference sequence). CDR3 loop: CASSEWKGTGLKNIQYF. The CDR3 DNA reads TGCGCCAGCAGTGAGTGGAAGGGGACAGGGCTTAAAAACATTCAGTACTTC.

This clone was counted only a few times. The chain uses TRBV12-3 or TRBV12-4 and TRBJ1-2; D unclear. This CDR3 has 13 residues. The V end lost 2 bases, the J end lost 4 bases, and 8 bases lay between the germline ends. The CDR3 loop reads CASSLSAIYGYTF. The CDR3 bases are TGTGCCAGCAGTTTATCTGCGATCTATGGCTACACCTTC.

V is TRBV30 and J is TRBJ1-5, with 7 bases aligning to TRBD1. This CDR3 spans 13 amino acids. CDR1 GTSNPN and CDR2 SVGIG come from the germline V gene (reference sequence). J lost 7 bases, V lost 4 bases, and 7 bases had no gene match. The CDR3 nucleotides read TGTGCCTGGACCCTAACACAGGGGCAGCCCCAGCATTTT. It yields the protein CAWTLTQGQPQHF.

This clone appeared many times. The CDR3 nucleotides read TGTGCCAGCAGCCCAATCCAAAGCGGGGCTGACAATGAGCAGTTCTTC. Amino acid sequence: CASSPIQSGADNEQFF. V usage is TRBV28 and J usage is TRBJ2-1, with 7 bases aligning to TRBD2. V shed 6 bases, J shed 5 bases, and the junction held 13 bases outside the gene matches. Germline assignment: CDR1 MDHEN and CDR2 SYDVKM. CDR3 length equals 16 residues. The variable domain in full, completed from reference TRBV28 and TRBJ2-1, reads DVKVTQSSRYLVKRTGEKVFLECVQDMDHENMFWYRQDPGLGLRLIYFSYDVKMKEKGDIPEGYSVSREKKERFSLILESASTNQTSMYLCASSPIQSGADNEQFFGPGTRLTVL.

This clone appeared once. The rearrangement uses TRBV28 and TRBJ2-7, with 11 nucleotides matching TRBD1. CDR1 and CDR2 from the germline V gene are MDHEN and SYDVKM. The V segment lost 2 bases and the J segment 3 bases; nucleotides outside the gene matches: 9. The CDR3 runs 17 residues. CDR3 loop: CASSLNPRDRGNYEQYF. The CDR3 bases are TGTGCCAGCAGTTTAAATCCCCGGGACAGGGGGAACTACGAGCAGTACTTC.